Presented here are 13 T cell receptor beta chains from one specimen sequenced in a study of blood T cells in healthy people across ages. The authors ran a second PCR of roughly 6 to 12 cycles using a sample-barcoded 5' primer and a J-beta primer mix. TCRdb passed the 5' RACE reads through MiXCR, listing each CDR3 protein once. In the table there are 1,300,000 or so distinct CDR3 sequences, 59% of which are singletons. Sequencing input: blood. The receptors were gathered from a man aged 18-30 years in good health.

J is TRBJ2-7 and V is TRBV12-3 or TRBV12-4, with 9 bases that match TRBD1. The CDR3 has 15 amino acids. After removal of 6 bases from V and 2 bases from J, the junction contained 8 bases not matched to a gene. The CDR3 region has the DNA TGTGCCAGCAGCCCTGGACAGGGGCCAACCTACGAGCAGTACTTC. This sequence encodes CASSPGQGPTYEQYF.

The chain uses TRBV12-3 or TRBV12-4 and TRBJ1-2; D possibly corresponds to TRBD1 (5 bases). This CDR3 region has 13 residues. Deletions cut 8 bases from V and 3 bases from J, with 13 bases between. The CDR3 sequence is CASGEGPHYGYTF. DNA for the CDR3: TGTGCCAGCGGAGAGGGGCCCCACTATGGCTACACCTTC.

This clonotype showed up just a few times. V and J are TRBV10-3 and TRBJ2-7, with TRBD2 matching over 11 bases. The CDR3 extends over 15 amino acids. CDR1 is ENHRY and CDR2 is SYGVKD in the germline V gene. Losses at the gene ends were 0 bases for V and 9 bases for J; bases not matched to a gene: 7. Written as DNA, the CDR3 is TGTGCCATCAGTGAGTCGACGGGGACTAGCGGCGGGCAGTACTTC. The encoded protein is CAISESTGTSGGQYF.

The V call is TRBV20-1, the J call TRBJ1-5, with no clear D. The CDR3 is 14 amino acids. V shed 6 bases and J shed 0 bases, with 12 bases lying between them. The germline V gene encodes CDR1 DFQATT and CDR2 SNEGSKA (reference sequence). CDR3 coding DNA: TGCAGTGCCAGACCGACACTTAGCAATCAGCCCCAGCATTTT. Translating gives CSARPTLSNQPQHF.

The chain links TRBV7-9 to TRBJ1-6; 8 bases fit TRBD1. V shed 5 bases and J 7 bases; nucleotides not matched to a gene: 4. This CDR3 spans 14 amino acids. Germline V gene sequence: CDR1 SEHNR, CDR2 FQNEAQ (reference sequence). The CDR3: CASSADRANSPLHF. CDR3 nucleotides: TGTGCCAGCAGCGCGGACAGGGCAAATTCACCCCTCCACTTT. Full variable domain (rest looked up from reference TRBV7-9 and TRBJ1-6): DTGVSQNPRHKITKRGQNVTFRCDPISEHNRLYWYRQTLGQGPEFLTYFQNEAQLEKSRLLSDRFSAERPKGSFSTLEIQRTEQGDSAMYLCASSADRANSPLHFGNGTRLTVT.

V and J are TRBV7-9 and TRBJ2-7; 7 bases fit TRBD1. Trimming at V came to 5 bases and at J to 6 bases, leaving 10 bases not matched to a gene. This CDR3 region has 14 residues. Germline V gene data show CDR1 as SEHNR and CDR2 as FQNEAQ (reference sequence). The DNA for the CDR3 is TGTGCCAGCAGCCCCGGACAGGTACGTGGCGAGCAGTACTTC. As protein: CASSPGQVRGEQYF.

This sequence joins TRBV4-1 and TRBJ2-3, with TRBD2 matching over 14 bases. The CDR3 consists of 16 residues. Germline assignment: CDR1 MGHRA and CDR2 YSYEKL. The junction had 2 bases not matched to a gene; V was cut back by 4 bases and J by 2 bases. The CDR3 bases are TGCGCCAGCAGCCGACTAGCGGGAGGGGACACAGATACGCAGTATTTT. Its translation: CASSRLAGGDTDTQYF.

The chain combines TRBV3-1 with TRBJ2-7; TRBD2 is a possible D gene (6 bases). There are 14 residues in the CDR3. V dropped 3 bases and J dropped 0 bases, with 9 bases sitting between them. CDR1 is LGHDT, CDR2 YNNKEL, per germline (reference sequence). The CDR3: CASSQGGVSYEQYF. The DNA of the CDR3 is TGTGCCAGCAGCCAGGGCGGGGTCTCCTACGAGCAGTACTTC.

CDR3: CASSLMLAGGETQYF. CDR3 nucleotides: TGTGCCAGCAGCCTCATGCTAGCGGGAGGGGAGACCCAGTACTTC. The V call is TRBV3-1, the J call TRBJ2-7, with 12 bases that match TRBD2. Matching the DNA end better, TRBJ2-5 makes the J call doubtful. CDR3 length: 15 residues. The germline V gene encodes CDR1 LGHDT and CDR2 YNNKEL (reference sequence).

This clonotype was seen more than once but under ten times. The rearrangement uses TRBV29-1 and TRBJ2-1; 8 bases match TRBD2. Germline CDR1 and CDR2: SQVTM and ANQGSEA. With 3 bases clipped from V and 5 bases from J, the junction kept 3 bases outside the gene matches. CDR3 size: 13 residues. The CDR3 here is CSVDGGADNEQFF. In DNA form, the CDR3 reads TGCAGCGTTGACGGGGGGGCGGACAATGAGCAGTTCTTC.

A single count supports this clonotype. The CDR3 does not close with the conserved phenylalanine or tryptophan, likely indicating a read error. It is unclear where the CDR3 begins or ends on the DNA, so no DNA is shown, and the CDR3 is as TCRdb lists it. The chain uses TRBV29-1 and TRBJ2-1; TRBD1, the table's D call, was not compared with the DNA. Germline-derived CDR1 and CDR2 are SQVTM and ANQGSEA. The CDR3 is 17 amino acids in total, end residues counted. CDR3: CSVFSTQGYPAYNERFL.

V usage is TRBV10-3 and J usage is TRBJ2-7, with 10 bases aligning to TRBD1. Unmatched junction bases numbered 4, after V lost 6 bases and J lost 2 bases. CDR1 and CDR2 (germline): ENHRY, SYGVKD. There are 14 residues in the CDR3. The CDR3 sequence: CAIRGGQGTYEQYF. CDR3 nucleotides: TGTGCCATCAGGGGGGGACAGGGGACCTACGAGCAGTACTTC.

This clonotype occurred a few times. This chain uses TRBV4-3 with TRBJ2-2, with D possibly called TRBD1 or TRBD2 (5 bases each). This CDR3 has 15 amino acids. V lost 4 bases to trimming and J lost 5 bases, with 14 bases between them. Germline V gene data show CDR1 as LGHNA and CDR2 as YSLEER. CDR3 protein: CASSRRLEGTGELFF. In DNA form, the CDR3 reads TGCGCCAGCAGCCGAAGACTTGAGGGGACCGGGGAGCTGTTTTTT.